What follows are 20 T cell receptor beta chains derived from one specimen sequenced in a study of OX40 agonist ivuxolimab in advanced cancers. Using immunoSEQ multiplex PCR, the repertoire was profiled, and TCRdb retains in-frame clones only, with some absent. The repertoire includes around 62,000 clones, around 93% of them detected once, and 0.3% to 0.35% sits in the top ten. The source material was CD4+ or CD8+ T cells sorted from blood, sampled in a trial of the OX40 agonist ivuxolimab. The receptors originated from an adult with an advanced solid tumor such as melanoma, head and neck, liver or kidney cancer.

The chain links TRBV5-1 to TRBJ1-1; a weak D match, TRBD1 (5 bases). There are 15 residues in the CDR3. The V gene lost 0 bases and the J gene lost 5 bases, with 14 bases spanning the gap. Germline assignment: CDR1 SGHRS and CDR2 YFSETQ. Here the CDR3 DNA reads TGCGCCAGCAGCTTGGAGGGGCAGGAGGGGACTGAAGCTTTCTTT. This gives the protein CASSLEGQEGTEAFF. The full variable domain, in which reference TRBV5-1 and TRBJ1-1 provide the parts outside the CDR3, is KAGVTQTPRYLIKTRGQQVTLSCSPISGHRSVSWYQQTPGQGLQFLFEYFSETQRNKGNFPGRFSGRQFSNSRSEMNVSTLELGDSALYLCASSLEGQEGTEAFFGQGTRLTVV.

The V gene is TRBV5-1, the J gene TRBJ2-1, with a tentative D call TRBD1 (5 bases). Trimming pared 1 base from V and 0 bases from J, leaving 8 bases between. Per germline, CDR1 SGHRS and CDR2 YFSETQ. The CDR3 runs 15 residues. CDR3 bases: TGCGCCAGCAGCTTGTTGACAGACTCCTACAATGAGCAGTTCTTC. The encoded protein is CASSLLTDSYNEQFF.

In nucleotides, the CDR3 is TGTGCCAGCAGTGGGGCAGGGGGGAACACCGGGGAGCTGTTTTTT. It is translated as CASSGAGGNTGELFF. The rearrangement links TRBV5-6 to TRBJ2-2, with 7 bases that match TRBD1. V lost 5 bases to trimming and J lost 1 base; unmatched junction nucleotides: 5. The CDR3 is 15 amino acids. From germline, CDR1 is SGHDT and CDR2 YYEEEE.

The V gene is TRBV19, the J gene TRBJ1-1, with D unresolved. Trimming left V 1 base short and J 0 bases short, with 9 bases between. The CDR3 covers 15 residues. Germline CDR1 LNHDA, CDR2 SQIVND (reference sequence). CDR3 amino acids: CASSIGRQLNTEAFF. CDR3 nucleotide sequence: TGTGCCAGTAGTATAGGACGGCAACTGAACACTGAAGCTTTCTTT. Based on the CDR3 plus reference TRBV19 and TRBJ1-1, the full variable domain is DGGITQSPKYLFRKEGQNVTLSCEQNLNHDAMYWYRQDPGQGLRLIYYSQIVNDFQKGDIAEGYSVSREKKESFPLTVTSAQKNPTAFYLCASSIGRQLNTEAFFGQGTRLTVV.

The chain is built from TRBV9 and TRBJ1-1; 9 bases agree with TRBD1. Germline V lookup: CDR1 SGDLS, CDR2 YYNGEE. Germline trimming cut 4 bases from V and 3 bases from J; bases unmatched to any gene: 7. This CDR3 has 15 amino acids. The CDR3 spells CASSTHRGRDTEAFF. CDR3 coding DNA: TGTGCCAGCAGCACCCACAGGGGGCGGGACACTGAAGCTTTCTTT.

CDR3: CASSPDSFGEQYF. The CDR3 region has the DNA TGTGCCAGCAGCCCAGACAGCTTCGGGGAGCAGTACTTC. The chain combines TRBV5-4 with TRBJ2-7; tentatively, D is TRBD1 (5 bases). Germline lookup yields CDR1 SGHNT and CDR2 YYREEE (reference sequence). The CDR3 runs 13 residues. V shed 4 bases and J shed 7 bases, with 15 bases lying between them.

The rearrangement joins TRBV29-1 to TRBJ1-1; perhaps TRBD1 as D (5 bases). CDR1 and CDR2 from the germline V gene are SQVTM and ANQGSEA. V lost 2 bases to trimming and J lost 0 bases, with 13 bases between them. The CDR3 consists of 15 residues. This CDR3 reads CSVEKDNFMNTEAFF. The CDR3 bases are TGCAGCGTTGAAAAGGACAACTTTATGAACACTGAAGCTTTCTTT.

V is TRBV19 and J is TRBJ2-1; 7 nucleotides align to TRBD2. V lost 4 bases, J lost 0 bases, and 12 bases stayed unmatched. This CDR3 has 18 residues. CDR1 is LNHDA, CDR2 SQIVND, per germline (reference sequence). The DNA for the CDR3 is TGTGCCAGTAGTAATACCGCTTGGGGCGGGGGCTCCTACAATGAGCAGTTCTTC. Its translation: CASSNTAWGGGSYNEQFF.

This clone was observed a few times. This chain's CDR3 is CASSEWAGTSRTGELFF. CDR3 coding DNA: TGTGCCAGCAGTGAATGGGCCGGGACTAGCCGGACCGGGGAGCTGTTTTTT. The chain joins TRBV6-1 to TRBJ2-2; TRBD2 matches at 9 bases. The J segment lost 5 bases and the V segment lost 2 bases, leaving 9 bases of the junction unmatched. CDR3 length: 17 amino acids. CDR1 is MNHNS and CDR2 is SASEGT in the germline V gene.

The chain couples TRBV9 to TRBJ2-7; 8 bases line up with TRBD2. CDR3 size: 18 residues. V lost 0 bases and J lost 9; bases outside the gene matches: 20. Germline loops: CDR1 SGDLS, CDR2 YYNGEE. The CDR3: CASSVVGVRVAGSVGQYF. The CDR3 coding sequence is TGTGCCAGCAGCGTAGTCGGTGTAAGAGTAGCGGGGAGTGTTGGGCAGTACTTC.

The chain is built from TRBV7-8 and TRBJ2-3; D gene unclear. Trimming cost V 5 bases and J 0 bases, with 9 bases left between them. Germline V gives CDR1 SGHVS, CDR2 FQNEAQ. The CDR3 covers 14 residues. In DNA, the CDR3 is TGTGCCAGCAGCCTGATCCCTAGCACAGATACGCAGTATTTT. Translating it yields CASSLIPSTDTQYF.

The V call is TRBV18, the J call TRBJ2-7; D is possibly TRBD2 (5 bases). Trimming stripped 5 bases from V and 0 bases from J, with 11 bases between. The CDR3 runs 14 residues. Germline-derived CDR1 and CDR2 are KGHSH and LQKENI. The CDR3 reads CASSSSRSSYEQYF. The CDR3 DNA follows: TGTGCCAGCTCATCTAGCCGTAGCTCCTACGAGCAGTACTTC. The full variable domain, its missing parts supplied by reference TRBV18 and TRBJ2-7, is NAGVMQNPRHLVRRRGQEARLRCSPMKGHSHVYWYRQLPEEGLKFMVYLQKENIIDESGMPKERFSAEFPKEGPSILRIQQVVRGDSAAYFCASSSSRSSYEQYFGPGTRLTVT.

CDR3 coding DNA: TGTGCCAGCAGTGAATGGCCTAGCGGGACCCTTTACAATGAGCAGTTCTTC. This translates into CASSEWPSGTLYNEQFF. This chain joins TRBV6-1 and TRBJ2-1, with 9 bases aligning to TRBD2. The germline gives CDR1 MNHNS, CDR2 SASEGT. V lost 2 bases, J lost 4 bases, and 9 bases stayed unmatched. The CDR3 extends over 17 amino acids.

The chain couples TRBV9 to TRBJ1-2, with D tentatively TRBD1 (5 bases). This CDR3 is 12 amino acids long. V was shortened by 0 bases and J by 6 bases, with 6 bases between the two germline ends. The germline gives CDR1 SGDLS, CDR2 YYNGEE. The CDR3 here is CASSVAGNGYTF. DNA for the CDR3: TGTGCCAGCAGCGTAGCAGGGAATGGCTACACCTTC.

The rearrangement joins TRBV11-2 to TRBJ2-5, with D tentatively TRBD1 (6 bases). The CDR3 is made up of 15 amino acids. Germline V CDR1 and CDR2: SGHAT, FQNNGV. The V end lost 2 bases, the J end lost 1 base, and 11 bases lay between the germline ends. The CDR3 DNA sequence: TGTGCCAGCAGCTTACTGCGGACAGTCCAAGAGACCCAGTACTTC. Residues: CASSLLRTVQETQYF.

The V gene is TRBV6-1, the J gene TRBJ1-5, with 11 positions matching TRBD1. Germline assignment: CDR1 MNHNS and CDR2 SASEGT. J was trimmed by 5 bases and V by 6 bases; bases with no gene match: 6. The CDR3 covers 15 residues. The CDR3 is CASSSGTGGDQPQHF. In DNA form, the CDR3 reads TGTGCCAGCAGCTCCGGGACAGGGGGGGATCAGCCCCAGCATTTT.

V usage is TRBV15 and J usage is TRBJ2-3; D possibly corresponds to TRBD2 (6 bases). With 0 bases removed from V and 0 bases from J, the gap between germline ends came to 13 bases. This CDR3 is built from 17 residues. CDR1 is LNHNV, CDR2 YYDKDF, per germline (reference sequence). This CDR3 reads CATSRDRGSTSTDTQYF. DNA of the CDR3: TGTGCCACCAGCAGAGATCGGGGGTCCACTAGCACAGATACGCAGTATTTT.

The chain combines TRBV19 with TRBJ2-1; 11 nucleotides match TRBD2. The CDR3 sequence is 18 residues long. The trim removed 3 bases at V and 9 bases at J, leaving 16 bases unmatched. Germline V gene sequence: CDR1 LNHDA, CDR2 SQIVND (reference sequence). The CDR3 here is CASSIPTLLAGDSTEQFF. The CDR3 DNA is TGTGCCAGTAGTATCCCGACTTTACTAGCGGGAGACAGTACTGAGCAGTTCTTC.

V and J are TRBV30 and TRBJ1-1; D gene uncertain. The germline gives CDR1 GTSNPN, CDR2 SVGIG (reference sequence). V was trimmed by 3 bases and J by 0 bases, leaving 8 bases between them. The CDR3 runs 13 residues. The CDR3 is CAWRGGMNTEAFF. The CDR3, as DNA: TGTGCCTGGAGAGGAGGGATGAACACTGAAGCTTTCTTT. Variable domain in full (rest from reference TRBV30 and TRBJ1-1): SQTIHQWPATLVQPVGSPLSLECTVEGTSNPNLYWYRQAAGRGLQLLFYSVGIGQISSEVPQNLSASRPQDRQFILSSKKLLLSDSGFYLCAWRGGMNTEAFFGQGTRLTVV.

J is TRBJ2-1 and V is TRBV10-3; possible D gene TRBD2, 5 bases. With 0 bases removed from V and 7 bases from J, the gap between germline ends came to 13 bases. The CDR3 spans 15 residues. The germline V gene has CDR1 ENHRY and CDR2 SYGVKD. CDR3 region: CAISESASLANEQFF. Here the CDR3 DNA reads TGTGCCATCAGTGAGTCGGCTTCCCTAGCAAATGAGCAGTTCTTC.